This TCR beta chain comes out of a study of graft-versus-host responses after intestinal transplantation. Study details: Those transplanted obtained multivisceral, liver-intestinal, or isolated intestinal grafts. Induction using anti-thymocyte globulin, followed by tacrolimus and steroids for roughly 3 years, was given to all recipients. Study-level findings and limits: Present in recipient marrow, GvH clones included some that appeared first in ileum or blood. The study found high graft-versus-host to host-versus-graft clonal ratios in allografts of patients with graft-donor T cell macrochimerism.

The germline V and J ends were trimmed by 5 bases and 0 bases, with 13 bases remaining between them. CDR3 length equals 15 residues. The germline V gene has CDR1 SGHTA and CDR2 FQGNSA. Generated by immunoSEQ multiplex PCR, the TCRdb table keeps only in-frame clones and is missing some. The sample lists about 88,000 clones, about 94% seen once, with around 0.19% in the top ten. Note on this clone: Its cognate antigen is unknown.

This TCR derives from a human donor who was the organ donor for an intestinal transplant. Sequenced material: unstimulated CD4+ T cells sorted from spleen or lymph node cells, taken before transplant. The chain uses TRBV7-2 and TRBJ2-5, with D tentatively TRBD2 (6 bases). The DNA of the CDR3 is TGTGCCAGCAGCCGTACTAGCTCGAACCAAGAGACCCAGTACTTC. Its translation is CASSRTSSNQETQYF.